Following are 5 T cell receptor beta chains from one sample sequenced in a study of long-term antiretroviral therapy in people with HIV. Assay version v3.0 of immunoSEQ was used, and it was run at survey level. Here immunoSEQ multiplex PCR was the method, and the copy in TCRdb shows in-frame clones only, minus some. Of about 22,000 clones in the sample, around 84% are singletons; the top ten hold about 20%. The source material was unsorted PBMCs, sampled 0.1 years before starting antiretroviral therapy. These receptors were collected from a young man with HIV.

For the CDR3, the DNA is TGCAGTTCCCGGCTCTATGAAGCTTTCTTT. Translation: CSSRLYEAFF. V gene TRBV29-1 combines with J gene TRBJ1-1; D is unresolved. The CDR3 is made up of 10 amino acids. Germline V gene lookup returns CDR1 SQVTM and CDR2 ANQGSEA.

The chain carries TRBV5-6 and TRBJ1-3; the D is unclear. Germline loops: CDR1 SGHDT, CDR2 YYEEEE. This CDR3 has 14 residues. V dropped 3 bases and J dropped 2 bases, with 9 bases sitting between them. DNA for the CDR3: TGTGCCAGCAGCTGGTTTAAGACTGGAAACACCATATATTTT. As protein: CASSWFKTGNTIYF.

The rearrangement joins TRBV11-1 to TRBJ2-3; 8 nucleotides agree with TRBD2. Germline trimming cut 7 bases from V and 3 bases from J; bases unmatched to any gene: 9. The CDR3 runs 15 residues. CDR1 is SGHAT and CDR2 is FQDESV in the germline V gene (reference sequence). For the CDR3, the DNA is TGTGCCAGCACCCTGGAGGGACTAGTAACAGATACGCAGTATTTT. Its translation: CASTLEGLVTDTQYF. Full variable domain (rest looked up from reference TRBV11-1 and TRBJ2-3): EAEVAQSPRYKITEKSQAVAFWCDPISGHATLYWYRQILGQGPELLVQFQDESVVDDSQLPKDRFSAERLKGVDSTLKIQPAELGDSAMYLCASTLEGLVTDTQYFGPGTRLTVL.

The chain links TRBV7-8 to TRBJ2-1; D may be TRBD1 (6 bases). The germline CDR1 and CDR2 sequences are SGHVS and FQNEAQ. V was trimmed by 4 bases and J by 2 bases, leaving 12 bases between them. This CDR3 region has 15 residues. The CDR3 coding sequence is TGTGCCAGCAGCTCTGGACAGATACCCTACAATGAGCAGTTCTTC. Protein: CASSSGQIPYNEQFF.

The chain joins TRBV28 to TRBJ2-3; D uncertain. The CDR3 has 11 residues. Germline loops: CDR1 MDHEN, CDR2 SYDVKM. V was clipped by 2 bases and J by 8 bases, with 5 bases between them. The DNA of the CDR3 is TGTGCCAGCAGTTTAGCGGCTACGCAGTATTTT. Protein sequence: CASSLAATQYF.